A selection of T cell receptor beta chains follows, all from one sample in a study of technical replicates of blood from several donors. Sequencing used immunoSEQ multiplex PCR; TCRdb keeps in-frame clones, though not all of them. The table records under 20,000 clones, roughly 86% of them present only once. Source material: PBMCs. The source is a human donor in good health. Each CDR3 is given with its conserved first and last residue. Fields, in order: clone size, V gene, CDR3 protein. Clone size appears in some rows only: once, few, many, or a class for an expanded clone.

size: NA
V: TRBV18
CDR3: CASSHRQGTTYNEQFF

size: NA
V: TRBV7-2
CDR3: CASSPSRVTDTQYF

size: NA
V: TRBV21-1
CDR3: CASSFRESSYNEQFF

size: NA
V: TRBV29-1
CDR3: CSVVIAGELYEQYF

size: NA
V: TRBV29-1
CDR3: CSVLPGADTQYF

size: once
V: TRBV7-2
CDR3: CASSSNSAASSYNEQFF

size: NA
V: TRBV5-1
CDR3: CASSQGGSGETQYF

size: NA
V: TRBV20-1
CDR3: CSAHGGTGQFF

size: NA
V: TRBV5-1
CDR3: CASSLGGPGSSYNEQFF

size: NA
V: TRBV11-2
CDR3: CASSDVTSGRYEQFF

size: few
V: TRBV6-4
CDR3: CASSDSMTGGNEQFF